This TCR beta chain was recovered during a study of vaccination and CD4 T cells after COVID-19. Study-wide results and limits: Apart from involving relatively few convalescent patients, the work omitted early post-infection timepoints.

The Oncomine TCR Beta short-read assay was applied to DNA of cultured CD4+ T cells. Cultures of CD4+ T cells served as the source for extracting genomic DNA. MiXCR, applied by TCRdb to the PCR reads, yields one record per CDR3 protein. The data show some 14,000 distinct CDR3 sequences, 40% to 60% seen once. The treatment here: roughly 10-day PBMC culture with coronavirus spike peptide pools or control peptides (ViraFEST assay). Turning to this clonotype: The antigen is not known.

CDR1 is SGHDT and CDR2 is YYEEEE in the germline V gene. The CDR3 length is 15 residues. V shed 4 bases and J shed 0 bases, with 13 bases lying between them. V is TRBV5-6 and J is TRBJ1-2; D gene unclear. Sequenced material: CD4+ T cells from blood, cultured in vitro, taken before SARS-CoV-2 vaccination. This receptor was obtained from a human donor who had recovered from COVID-19. Here the CDR3 DNA reads TGTGCCAGCAGCCCAACGTCTGGAGCTAACTATGGCTACACCTTC. Protein product: CASSPTSGANYGYTF. The full variable domain, with the rest looked up from reference TRBV5-6 and TRBJ1-2, is DAGVTQSPTHLIKTRGQQVTLRCSPKSGHDTVSWYQQALGQGPQFIFQYYEEEERQRGNFPDRFSGHQFPNYSSELNVNALLLGDSALYLCASSPTSGANYGYTFGSGTRLTVV.